This paragraph reports one T cell receptor (beta chain). Its antigen is as yet unknown. The entry originates in a study of CD8+ T cells in alopecia areata. Findings and caveats of the study: Normal skin's resident alphabeta T cells are sequenced alongside lesional scalp T cells. TCR sharing was clearer in mice than between patients, perhaps partly owing to patient HLA diversity. More clonal than normal scalp was lesional scalp, particularly alopecia totalis/universalis.

Sequencing relied on a cDNA template that was reverse transcribed from extracted RNA. Method: immunoSEQ multiplex PCR; TCRdb's copy keeps in-frame clones and lacks some. The sample consists of more than 150,000 clones, 59% of them appearing once. The V and J ends lost 0 bases and 12 bases respectively, with 15 bases between them. The V gene's germline CDR1 is GTSNPN and CDR2 SVGIG (reference sequence). CDR3 length: 13 residues. The sequence was collected from a human donor with alopecia areata. This chain links TRBV30 with TRBJ2-1; the D is unclear. The input for sequencing was CD4+ T cells sorted from blood, taken at week 0. CDR3 protein: CAWSVESRAVQFF. The DNA for the CDR3 is TGTGCCTGGAGTGTTGAGAGTCGGGCGGTGCAGTTCTTC.